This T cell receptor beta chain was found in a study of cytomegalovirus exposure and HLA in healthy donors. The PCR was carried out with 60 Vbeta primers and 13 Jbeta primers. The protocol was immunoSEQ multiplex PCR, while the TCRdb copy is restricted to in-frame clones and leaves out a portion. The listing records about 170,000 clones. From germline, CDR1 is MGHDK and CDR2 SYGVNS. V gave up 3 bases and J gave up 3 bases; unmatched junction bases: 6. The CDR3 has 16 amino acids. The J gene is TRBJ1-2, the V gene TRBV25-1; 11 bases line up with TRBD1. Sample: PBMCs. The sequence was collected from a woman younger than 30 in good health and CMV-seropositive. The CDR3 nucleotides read TGTGCCAGCAGTGATCACCGGACAGGGGGCCACTATGGCTACACCTTC. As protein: CASSDHRTGGHYGYTF.